These T cell receptor beta chains were read from a single sample in a study of cytomegalovirus exposure and HLA in healthy donors. Produced via immunoSEQ multiplex PCR; TCRdb's table is partial and in-frame only. Here the sample spans about 110,000 clones, around 77% being singletons. The sample was PBMCs. All receptors derive from a male donor in good health and CMV-seronegative. CDR3s include the opening cysteine and the closing phenylalanine or tryptophan. D genes are given only for firm matches. Size values are once, few and many counts, or a class for expanded clones, and some rows have none.

D	V	J	size	DNA	CDR3
-	TRBV18	TRBJ1-1	-	TGTGCCAGCTCACCACCGGGCCAGGAAGCTTTCTTT	CASSPPGQEAFF
-	TRBV6-5	TRBJ1-5	-	TGTGCCAGCAGCCCTAGGCCGAATCAGCCCCAGCATTTT	CASSPRPNQPQHF
TRBD2	TRBV29-1	TRBJ2-7	-	TGCAGCGTCGCGGGACTAGCGGGAGCCGAGCAGTACTTC	CSVAGLAGAEQYF
-	TRBV4-1	TRBJ1-5	once	TGCGCCAGCAGCTTCAGAGGAAATAGCAATCAGCCCCAGCATTTT	CASSFRGNSNQPQHF
TRBD2	TRBV11-2	TRBJ2-7	-	TGTGCCAGCAGCTTAGGGGGAGGGAGTACGGACGAGCAGTACTTC	CASSLGGGSTDEQYF
TRBD2	TRBV5-4	TRBJ2-7	-	TGTGCCAGCAGCTGGGGGACTAGCGGGAGAAACGAGCAGTACTTC	CASSWGTSGRNEQYF
-	TRBV27	TRBJ1-1	-	TGTGCCAGCAGGACGACAGGGAACACTGAAGCTTTCTTT	CASRTTGNTEAFF
-	TRBV5-8	TRBJ1-2	-	TGTGCCAGCAGCTTGTGGGGCGATGGCTACACCTTC	CASSLWGDGYTF
TRBD2	TRBV6-5	TRBJ2-1	few	TGTGCCAGCAGTCCGGGACTAGCGGGAAACAATGAGCAGTTCTTC	CASSPGLAGNNEQFF
TRBD2	TRBV15	TRBJ2-1	few	TGTGCCACCAGCAGAGACCGGCGGGGGGAGCAGTTCTTC	CATSRDRRGEQFF
TRBD2	TRBV5-1	TRBJ2-7	-	TGCGCCAGCAGCTTGGCGTGGGGGGGACCCTACGAGCAGTACTTC	CASSLAWGGPYEQYF
-	TRBV30	TRBJ1-5	-	TGTGCCTGGAGGGACTTTGGGACAAAGGATAGCAATCAGCCCCAGCATTTT	CAWRDFGTKDSNQPQHF
-	TRBV5-1	TRBJ2-2	-	TGCGCCAGCAGCTTGGCCGGTTTGAACACCGGGGAGCTGTTTTTT	CASSLAGLNTGELFF